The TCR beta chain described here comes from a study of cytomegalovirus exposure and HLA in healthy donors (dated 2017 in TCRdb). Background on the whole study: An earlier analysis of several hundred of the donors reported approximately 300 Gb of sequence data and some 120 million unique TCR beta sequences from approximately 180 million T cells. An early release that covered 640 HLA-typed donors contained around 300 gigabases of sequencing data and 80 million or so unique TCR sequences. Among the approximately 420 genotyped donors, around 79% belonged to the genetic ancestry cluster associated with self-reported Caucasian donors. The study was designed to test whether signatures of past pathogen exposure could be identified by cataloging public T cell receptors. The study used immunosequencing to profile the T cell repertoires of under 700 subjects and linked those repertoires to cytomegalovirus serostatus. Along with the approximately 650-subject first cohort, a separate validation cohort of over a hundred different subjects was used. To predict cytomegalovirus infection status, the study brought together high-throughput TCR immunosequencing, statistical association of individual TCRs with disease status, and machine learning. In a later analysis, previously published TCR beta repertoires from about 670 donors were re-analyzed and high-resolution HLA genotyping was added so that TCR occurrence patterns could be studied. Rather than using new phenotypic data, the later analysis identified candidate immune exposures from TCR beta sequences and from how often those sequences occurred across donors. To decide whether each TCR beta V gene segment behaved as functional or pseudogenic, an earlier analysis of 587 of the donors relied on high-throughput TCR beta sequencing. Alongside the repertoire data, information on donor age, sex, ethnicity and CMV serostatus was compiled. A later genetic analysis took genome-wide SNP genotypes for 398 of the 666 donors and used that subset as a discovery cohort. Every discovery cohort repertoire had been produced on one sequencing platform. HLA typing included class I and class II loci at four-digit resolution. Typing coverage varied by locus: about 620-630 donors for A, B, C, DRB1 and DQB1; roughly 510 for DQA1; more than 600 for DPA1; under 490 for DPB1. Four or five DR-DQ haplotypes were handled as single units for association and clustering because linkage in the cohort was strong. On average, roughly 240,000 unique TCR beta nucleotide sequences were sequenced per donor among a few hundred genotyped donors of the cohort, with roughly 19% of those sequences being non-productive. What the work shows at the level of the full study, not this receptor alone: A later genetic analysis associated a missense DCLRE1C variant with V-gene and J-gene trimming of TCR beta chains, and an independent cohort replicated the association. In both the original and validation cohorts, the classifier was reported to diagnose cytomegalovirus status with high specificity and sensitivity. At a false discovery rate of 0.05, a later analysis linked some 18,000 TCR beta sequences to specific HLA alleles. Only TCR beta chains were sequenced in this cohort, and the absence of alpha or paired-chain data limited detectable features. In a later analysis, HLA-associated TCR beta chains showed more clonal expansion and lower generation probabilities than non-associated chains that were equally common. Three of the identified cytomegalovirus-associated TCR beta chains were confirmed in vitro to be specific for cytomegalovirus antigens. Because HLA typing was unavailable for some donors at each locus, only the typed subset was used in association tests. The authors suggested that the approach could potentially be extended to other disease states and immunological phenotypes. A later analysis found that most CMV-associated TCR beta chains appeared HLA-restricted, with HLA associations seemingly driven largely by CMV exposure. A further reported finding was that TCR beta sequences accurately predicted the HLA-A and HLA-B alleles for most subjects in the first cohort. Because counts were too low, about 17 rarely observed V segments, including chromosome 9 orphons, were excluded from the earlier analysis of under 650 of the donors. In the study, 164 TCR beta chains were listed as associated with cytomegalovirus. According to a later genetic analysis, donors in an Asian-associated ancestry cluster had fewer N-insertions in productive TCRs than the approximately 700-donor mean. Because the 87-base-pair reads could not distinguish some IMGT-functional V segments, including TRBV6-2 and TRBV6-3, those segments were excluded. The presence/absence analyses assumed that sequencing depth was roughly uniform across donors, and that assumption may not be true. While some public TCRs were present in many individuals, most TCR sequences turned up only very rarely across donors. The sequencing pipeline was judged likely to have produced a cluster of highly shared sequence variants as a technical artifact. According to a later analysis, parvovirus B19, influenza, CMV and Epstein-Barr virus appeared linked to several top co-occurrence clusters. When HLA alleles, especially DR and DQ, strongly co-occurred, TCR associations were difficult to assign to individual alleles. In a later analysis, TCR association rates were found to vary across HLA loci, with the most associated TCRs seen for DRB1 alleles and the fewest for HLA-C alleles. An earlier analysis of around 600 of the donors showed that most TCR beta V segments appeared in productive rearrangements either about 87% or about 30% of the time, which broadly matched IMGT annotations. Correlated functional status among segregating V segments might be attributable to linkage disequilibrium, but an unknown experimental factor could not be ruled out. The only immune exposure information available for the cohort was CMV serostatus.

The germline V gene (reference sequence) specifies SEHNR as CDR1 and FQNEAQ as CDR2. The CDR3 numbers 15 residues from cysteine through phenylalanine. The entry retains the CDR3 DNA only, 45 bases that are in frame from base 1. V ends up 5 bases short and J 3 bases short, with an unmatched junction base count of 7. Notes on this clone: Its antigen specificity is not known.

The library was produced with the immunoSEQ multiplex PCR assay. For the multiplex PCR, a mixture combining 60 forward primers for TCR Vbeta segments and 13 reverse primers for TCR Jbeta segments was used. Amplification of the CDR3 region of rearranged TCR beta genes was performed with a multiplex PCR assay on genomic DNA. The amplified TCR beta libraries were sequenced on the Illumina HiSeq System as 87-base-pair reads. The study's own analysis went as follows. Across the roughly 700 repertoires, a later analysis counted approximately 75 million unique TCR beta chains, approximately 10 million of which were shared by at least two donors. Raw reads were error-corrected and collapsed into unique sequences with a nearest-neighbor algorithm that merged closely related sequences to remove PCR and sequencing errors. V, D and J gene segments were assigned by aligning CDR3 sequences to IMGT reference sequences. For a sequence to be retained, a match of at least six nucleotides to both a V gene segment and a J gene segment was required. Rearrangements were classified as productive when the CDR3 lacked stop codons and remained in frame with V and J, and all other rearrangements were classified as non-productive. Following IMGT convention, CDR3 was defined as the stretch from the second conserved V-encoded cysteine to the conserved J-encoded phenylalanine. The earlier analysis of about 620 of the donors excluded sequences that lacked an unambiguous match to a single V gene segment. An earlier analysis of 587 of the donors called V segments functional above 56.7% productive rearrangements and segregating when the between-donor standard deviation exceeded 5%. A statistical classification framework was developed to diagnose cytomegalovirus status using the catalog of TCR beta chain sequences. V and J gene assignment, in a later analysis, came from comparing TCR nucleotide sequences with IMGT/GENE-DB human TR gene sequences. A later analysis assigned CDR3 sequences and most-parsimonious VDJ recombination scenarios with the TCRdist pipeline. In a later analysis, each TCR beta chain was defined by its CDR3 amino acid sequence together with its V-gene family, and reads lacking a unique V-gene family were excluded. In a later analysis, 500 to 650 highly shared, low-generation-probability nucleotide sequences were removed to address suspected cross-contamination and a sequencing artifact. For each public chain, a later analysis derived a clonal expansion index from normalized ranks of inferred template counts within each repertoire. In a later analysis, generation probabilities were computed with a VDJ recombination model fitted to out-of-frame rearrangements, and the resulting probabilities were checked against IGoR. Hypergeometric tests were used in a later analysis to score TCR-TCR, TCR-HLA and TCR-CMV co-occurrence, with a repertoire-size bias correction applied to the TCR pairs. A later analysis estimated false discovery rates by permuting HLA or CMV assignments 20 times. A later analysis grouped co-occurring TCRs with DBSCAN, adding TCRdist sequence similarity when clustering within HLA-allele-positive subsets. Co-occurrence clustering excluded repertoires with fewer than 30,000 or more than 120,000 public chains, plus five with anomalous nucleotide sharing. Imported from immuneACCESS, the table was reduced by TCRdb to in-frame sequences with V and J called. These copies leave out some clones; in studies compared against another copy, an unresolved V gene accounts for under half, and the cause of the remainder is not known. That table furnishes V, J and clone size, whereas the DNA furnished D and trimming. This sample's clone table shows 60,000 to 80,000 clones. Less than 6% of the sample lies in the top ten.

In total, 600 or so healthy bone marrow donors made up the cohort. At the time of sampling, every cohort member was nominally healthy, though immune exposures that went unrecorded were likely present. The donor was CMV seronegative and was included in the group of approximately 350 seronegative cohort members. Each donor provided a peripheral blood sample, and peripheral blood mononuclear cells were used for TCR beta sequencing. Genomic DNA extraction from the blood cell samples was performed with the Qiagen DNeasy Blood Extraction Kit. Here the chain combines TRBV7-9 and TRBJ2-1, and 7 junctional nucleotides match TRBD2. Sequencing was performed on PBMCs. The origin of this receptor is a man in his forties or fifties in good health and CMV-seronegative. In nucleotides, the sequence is TGTGCCAGCAGCAATGAACTAGCGATCTACAATGAGCAGTTCTTC. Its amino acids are CASSNELAIYNEQFF.